The source of this T cell receptor beta chain is a study of beta chain features in type 1 diabetes. Study-wide points: In all four CD4+ subsets, TCRB CDR3 length was significantly, moderately reduced in type 1 diabetes.

Concerning this clone itself: The antigen remains unidentified.

All of the isolated RNA was reverse transcribed, so expressed TCRB transcripts were sequenced. TCRdb's table, derived via immunoSEQ multiplex PCR, lists solely in-frame clones and lacks some. The sample contains 350,000 to 400,000 clones, 10% to 15% of which appear only once. Sequencing input: naive CD4+ T cells from blood. This receptor was obtained from a woman aged 18 to 35 with type 1 diabetes.

The CDR3 here is CASSSGQTYEQYF. Written as DNA, the CDR3 is TGTGCCAGCAGCTCGGGACAGACCTACGAGCAGTACTTC. The genes are TRBV11-1 and TRBJ2-7; TRBD1 aligns across 7 bases. The CDR3 contains 13 residues. Looked up from germline, CDR1 is SGHAT and CDR2 is FQDESV (reference sequence). J gave up 2 bases and V 4 bases, and 2 bases lay outside the gene matches.